The rows below give T cell receptor beta chains drawn from one sample of a study of glioma-infiltrating T cells after dendritic cell vaccination. TCRdb keeps only in-frame clones here, not all; method: immunoSEQ multiplex PCR. The data show 85,000 to 100,000 clones, with 80% seen just once and roughly 5.3% held by the top ten. Sample: blood, taken after dendritic cell vaccination. The receptors stem from a human donor with glioblastoma. Both conserved end residues are part of each CDR3. The D gene is left open where the match is weak. Rows may omit the clone size; those that give it use once, few, many or a size class.

abundance	d_gene	v_gene	j_gene	CDR3aa	CDR3nt
few	.	TRBV4-1	TRBJ2-3	CASSQPSTDTQYF	TGCGCCAGCAGCCAACCAAGCACAGATACGCAGTATTTT
medium-sized	.	TRBV5-6	TRBJ1-3	CASSLSTSSGNTIYF	TGTGCCAGCAGCTTGTCTACGAGTTCTGGAAACACCATATATTTT
few	.	TRBV5-4	TRBJ2-1	CASSLGGASSFNEQFF	TGTGCCAGCAGCTTGGGCGGGGCGTCTTCGTTCAATGAGCAGTTCTTC
.	.	TRBV7-8	TRBJ2-2	CASSSQGFNTGELFF	TGTGCCAGCAGCTCCCAGGGATTTAACACCGGGGAGCTGTTTTTT
.	TRBD1	TRBV2	TRBJ2-7	CASSEAVILGQGHYEQYF	TGTGCCAGCAGTGAAGCGGTAATTCTGGGACAGGGCCACTACGAGCAGTACTTC
.	.	TRBV10-3	TRBJ1-5	CAISEGGQPQHF	TGTGCCATCAGTGAAGGGGGACAGCCCCAGCATTTT
.	TRBD2	TRBV6-1	TRBJ2-7	CASFPLAGRMYEQYF	TGTGCCAGCTTTCCACTAGCGGGGCGAATGTACGAGCAGTACTTC
.	.	TRBV7-8	TRBJ2-7	CASSPARQAREQYF	TGTGCCAGCAGCCCCGCAAGACAGGCGAGGGAGCAGTACTTC
.	.	TRBV15	TRBJ2-1	CATSSLQDSFNEQFF	TGTGCCACCAGCAGTTTGCAGGACTCTTTCAATGAGCAGTTCTTC
.	.	TRBV5-1	TRBJ2-1	CASSLGTTLYNEQFF	TGCGCCAGCAGCTTGGGGACAACCCTTTACAATGAGCAGTTCTTC
.	TRBD1	TRBV5-1	TRBJ2-2	CASCGQDITGELFF	TGCGCCAGCTGCGGACAGGATATCACCGGGGAGCTGTTTTTT
.	.	TRBV5-1	TRBJ1-2	CASSSGTGSSAYGYTF	TGCGCCAGCAGCTCGGGAACAGGGAGCTCGGCCTATGGCTACACCTTC
.	TRBD1	TRBV2	TRBJ2-7	CASTRTGVTYEQYF	TGTGCCAGCACCCGGACAGGGGTTACCTACGAGCAGTACTTC
.	TRBD1	TRBV10-3	TRBJ2-1	CAISGGQGNEQFF	TGTGCCATCAGTGGGGGACAGGGTAATGAGCAGTTCTTC
.	TRBD1	TRBV11-2	TRBJ1-2	CASSLGTGVGYTF	TGTGCCAGCAGCTTAGGGACAGGGGTCGGCTACACCTTC
once	TRBD1	TRBV28	TRBJ1-2	CASSPQGGTGGYTF	TGTGCCAGCAGCCCACAGGGGGGAACGGGGGGCTACACCTTC
.	.	TRBV2	TRBJ1-5	CASSEGGFRQPQHF	TGTGCCAGCAGTGAGGGGGGATTTCGGCAGCCCCAGCATTTT
.	TRBD1	TRBV15	TRBJ1-5	CATSLGTGHQPQHF	TGTGCCACCAGCCTCGGGACAGGTCATCAGCCCCAGCATTTT
.	.	TRBV6-6	TRBJ2-7	CASSYEQGEQYF	TGTGCCAGCAGTTATGAGCAGGGGGAGCAGTACTTC
.	.	TRBV28	TRBJ2-5	CASRGLEYQETQYF	TGTGCCAGCAGGGGACTGGAGTACCAAGAGACCCAGTACTTC
.	TRBD1	TRBV10-1	TRBJ1-2	CASSGSDRNYGYTF	TGCGCCAGCAGTGGGTCGGACAGGAACTATGGCTACACCTTC
few	.	TRBV6-6	TRBJ2-7	CASTLRDEQYF	TGTGCCAGCACCCTCCGGGACGAGCAGTACTTC
.	.	TRBV11-2	TRBJ1-6	CASSLGLIPNSPLHF	TGTGCCAGCAGCTTGGGACTTATTCCTAATTCACCCCTCCACTTT
.	TRBD2	TRBV9	TRBJ2-2	CASSYFSSGSPGELFF	TGTGCCAGCAGCTACTTTTCTAGCGGGAGTCCCGGGGAGCTGTTTTTT
.	.	TRBV5-1	TRBJ2-5	CASSWQVREETQYF	TGCGCCAGCAGCTGGCAGGTTAGAGAAGAGACCCAGTACTTC
.	TRBD1	TRBV5-6	TRBJ2-5	CASSRDSLQETQYF	TGTGCCAGCAGCCGGGACAGCTTACAAGAGACCCAGTACTTC
few	.	TRBV6-1	TRBJ2-7	CASSAARVYEQYF	TGTGCCAGCAGTGCGGCCAGGGTGTACGAGCAGTACTTC
.	TRBD2	TRBV12-5	TRBJ2-5	CASGLGTSVQSETQYF	TGTGCTAGTGGTTTGGGGACTAGCGTTCAGTCGGAGACCCAGTACTTC
.	TRBD1	TRBV7-2	TRBJ2-7	CASSSRDSLSYEQYF	TGTGCCAGCAGCTCTCGGGACAGTCTCTCCTACGAGCAGTACTTC
.	TRBD1	TRBV4-2	TRBJ1-2	CASSQDVARGQGAGNYGYTF	TGTGCCAGCAGCCAAGATGTAGCTCGGGGACAGGGGGCGGGTAACTATGGCTACACCTTC
.	.	TRBV7-8	TRBJ2-3	CASRFQPGADTQYF	TGTGCCAGCAGGTTTCAGCCGGGGGCAGATACGCAGTATTTT
.	TRBD1	TRBV6-5	TRBJ1-1	CASRETGVTEAFF	TGTGCCAGCAGAGAGACAGGGGTCACTGAAGCTTTCTTT
.	.	TRBV2	TRBJ2-5	CASTPPGQETQYF	TGTGCCAGCACCCCTCCGGGCCAAGAGACCCAGTACTTC
.	.	TRBV5-1	TRBJ2-3	CASSLPAGSVGTDTQYF	TGCGCCAGCAGCCTACCCGCAGGGTCCGTCGGCACAGATACGCAGTATTTT
once	.	TRBV10-3	TRBJ2-1	CAISVEGTYNEQFF	TGTGCCATCAGTGTCGAGGGGACTTACAATGAGCAGTTCTTC
.	.	TRBV19	TRBJ1-3	CASSPRGSSGNTIYF	TGTGCCAGTAGCCCGAGGGGGTCCTCTGGAAACACCATATATTTT
once	TRBD2	TRBV7-2	TRBJ2-3	CASSPSGGGADTQYF	TGTGCCAGCAGCCCTAGCGGGGGGGGCGCAGATACGCAGTATTTT
.	TRBD2	TRBV5-1	TRBJ2-3	CASSLVWGGTDTQYF	TGCGCCAGCAGCTTGGTTTGGGGGGGGACAGATACGCAGTATTTT
few	TRBD1	TRBV19	TRBJ2-7	CASSNLRGTGSYEQYF	TGTGCCAGTAGTAACCTCCGGGGGACAGGCTCCTACGAGCAGTACTTC
.	TRBD2	TRBV5-1	TRBJ2-5	CASSLETSAVETQYF	TGCGCCAGCAGCTTGGAGACTAGCGCAGTAGAGACCCAGTACTTC
.	.	TRBV9	TRBJ2-1	CASSPQVNNEQFF	TGTGCCAGCAGCCCCCAGGTGAACAATGAGCAGTTCTTC
.	.	TRBV18	TRBJ1-2	CASSPANGPFNYGYTF	TGTGCCAGCTCACCAGCGAACGGTCCATTTAACTATGGCTACACCTTC
.	TRBD2	TRBV7-8	TRBJ2-6	CASSFRTSGSTGANVLTF	TGTGCCAGCAGCTTCCGGACTAGCGGGAGTACTGGGGCCAACGTCCTGACTTTC
.	TRBD1	TRBV14	TRBJ1-2	CASSQGTDYGYTF	TGTGCCAGCAGCCAGGGGACAGATTATGGCTACACCTTC
.	.	TRBV6-6	TRBJ2-1	CASSYKTGNEQFF	TGTGCCAGCAGTTACAAAACAGGGAATGAGCAGTTCTTC
once	.	TRBV5-1	TRBJ1-2	CASSLSPTGNYGYTF	TGCGCCAGCAGCTTGAGTCCCACAGGCAACTATGGCTACACCTTC
.	TRBD2	TRBV7-9	TRBJ2-7	CASGEGAAGRAEQYF	TGTGCCAGCGGGGAGGGTGCCGCCGGGCGGGCCGAGCAGTACTTC
.	.	TRBV30	TRBJ2-5	CAWSKQEETQYF	TGTGCCTGGAGCAAGCAAGAAGAGACCCAGTACTTC
.	.	TRBV5-1	TRBJ1-2	CASSLQGQDGYTF	TGCGCCAGCAGCTTGCAGGGGCAAGATGGCTACACCTTC
.	TRBD2	TRBV28	TRBJ2-3	CASSPPGLATDTQYF	TGTGCCAGCAGTCCTCCGGGACTAGCGACAGATACGCAGTATTTT
.	.	TRBV7-9	TRBJ1-2	CASSLGELRGYTF	TGTGCCAGCAGCTTAGGAGAGTTGCGTGGCTACACCTTC
once	.	TRBV6-6	TRBJ2-2	CASNQGTGELFF	TGTGCCAGCAACCAGGGAACCGGGGAGCTGTTTTTT
once	.	TRBV21-1	TRBJ1-1	CASSGQGCTEAFF	TGTGCCAGCTCGGGACAGGGTTGTACTGAAGCTTTCTTT
.	TRBD1	TRBV28	TRBJ1-6	CASSFDRGLPNNSPLHF	TGTGCCAGCAGTTTTGACAGGGGACTTCCAAATAATTCACCCCTCCACTTT
.	.	TRBV11-2	TRBJ1-2	CASSSLTAYGYTF	TGTGCCAGCAGTAGCCTGACAGCCTATGGCTACACCTTC